A few counts support the clone carrying this T cell receptor beta chain. Its antigen is unidentified. Sequencing used immunoSEQ multiplex PCR; TCRdb keeps in-frame clones, though not all of them. The repertoire consists of approximately 100,000 clones, with more than 70% occurring once and the leading ten covering 1.2% to 1.5%. This sample stems from a study of T cell responses to AZD1222 COVID-19 vaccine. General observations from the study: The breadth and depth of Spike-specific TCRs increased once two AZD1222 doses had been given. Repertoire sampling happened only post peak T cell response.

The sequence derives from an adult in good health. The sequencing used peripheral blood, collected on day 0 of AZD1222 vaccination.

This chain's CDR3 is CASSQGTGGNSNQPQHF. As DNA, the CDR3 is TGTGCCAGCAGCCAAGGGACAGGGGGGAATAGCAATCAGCCCCAGCATTTT. The chain links TRBV4-2 to TRBJ1-5; 10 bases map to TRBD1. The CDR3 extends over 17 amino acids. CDR1 is LGHNA, CDR2 YNFKEQ, per germline. Unmatched junction bases numbered 3, after V lost 1 base and J lost 0 bases.